One sample yielded the 23 T cell receptor beta chains listed below, sequenced in a study of blood T cells in healthy people across ages (dated by TCRdb to between 2014 and 2017). Library prep was done by 5' RACE. The sequencer was an Illumina HiSeq 2500. A second roughly 6 to 11 cycle PCR used a sample-barcoded 5' primer and a J-beta primer mix. Using fastp trimming at Q25 and MiXCR clonotype assembly, TCRdb reanalyzed the public sequencing data and kept in-frame beta chains. Each CDR3 protein appears once, grouped with its most common genes and DNA. Here the sample has approximately 810,000 distinct CDR3 sequences; more than 25% occur a single time. The ten largest clones represent 17% of the sample. Sequenced: blood. Source of these receptors: an elderly woman in good health.

The chain links TRBV2 to TRBJ2-1; 7 bases agree with TRBD2. CDR3 length equals 16 residues. The germline gives CDR1 SNHLY, CDR2 FYNNEI. J lost 2 bases, V lost 6 bases, and 10 bases had no gene match. CDR3 region: CASRRERGGAYNEQFF. Here the CDR3 DNA reads TGTGCCAGCAGGAGGGAGCGGGGAGGCGCCTACAATGAGCAGTTCTTC.

This clonotype was seen ten or more times. The CDR3 DNA reads as TGCGCCAGCAGCCTACGTCCTAGCGGGGGGGAAGAGACCCAGTACTTC. Protein product: CASSLRPSGGEETQYF. The V gene is TRBV4-3, the J gene TRBJ2-5; the match to TRBD2 covers 12 bases. The CDR3 length is 16 residues. Germline V gene lookup returns CDR1 LGHNA and CDR2 YSLEER. The junction had 6 bases not matched to a gene; V was cut back by 4 bases and J by 3 bases.

This clonotype was observed at least ten times. The V gene is TRBV7-9, the J gene TRBJ1-4, with 7 bases identical to TRBD1. The V segment lost 5 bases and the J segment 9 bases; nucleotides outside the gene matches: 9. The CDR3 runs 14 residues. In germline, CDR1 is SEHNR, CDR2 FQNEAQ (reference sequence). CDR3 in amino acids: CASSLQDRVQKLFF. The CDR3 coding sequence is TGTGCCAGCAGCCTACAAGACAGGGTCCAAAAACTGTTTTTT.

CDR3 DNA: TGTGCCAGCAGCTTATCCAGGGCCTATGGCTACACCTTC. Protein: CASSLSRAYGYTF. The genes are TRBV7-2 and TRBJ1-2; D is possibly TRBD1 (5 bases). V lost 2 bases and J 4 bases, leaving 8 bases between the germline ends. Germline CDR1 SGHTA, CDR2 FQGNSA. This CDR3 is built from 13 residues.

This clonotype was detected many times. CDR3 amino acids: CASSFSRLPEAFF. The DNA of the CDR3 is TGTGCCAGCAGTTTTTCAAGGCTGCCTGAAGCTTTCTTT. This rearrangement joins TRBV12-3 or TRBV12-4 to TRBJ1-1; D remains ambiguous. The CDR3 is made up of 13 amino acids. V was shortened by 3 bases and J by 6 bases, with 11 bases between the two germline ends.

This clonotype has at least ten counts. The rearrangement uses TRBV3-1 and TRBJ1-2; the D gene is possibly TRBD1 (5 bases). Germline CDR1 LGHDT, CDR2 YNNKEL (reference sequence). The CDR3 length is 14 residues. V lost 0 bases and J lost 4, with 9 bases in between. CDR3 in DNA: TGTGCCAGCAGCCAAGAAGGGACGGGCTATGGCTACACCTTC. Its translation is CASSQEGTGYGYTF.

This clonotype was seen ten or more times. The chain uses TRBV6-2 or TRBV6-3 and TRBJ2-4, with D hard to call. This CDR3 region has 12 residues. The germline V gene has CDR1 MNHEY and CDR2 SVGEGT. Trimming took 2 bases from V and 14 from J, leaving 13 bases between them. The CDR3 region has the DNA TGTGCCAGCAGTTACACCTGGGGTTTTGAGTACTTC. It is translated as CASSYTWGFEYF.

CDR3 DNA: TGTGCCAGCAGCTTAGTCGGGGAGTTGAACATTCAGTACTTC. This encodes CASSLVGELNIQYF. The chain recombines TRBV7-2 with TRBJ2-4; D possibly corresponds to TRBD2 (5 bases). The CDR3 has 14 amino acids. With 1 base removed from V and 7 bases from J, the gap between germline ends came to 11 bases. The V gene's germline CDR1 is SGHTA and CDR2 FQGNSA.

This clonotype appeared many times. The chain carries TRBV7-9 and TRBJ2-5; either TRBD1 or TRBD2 may fit D (5 bases each). Trimming stripped 6 bases from V and 4 bases from J, with 18 bases between. Germline lookup yields CDR1 SEHNR and CDR2 FQNEAQ (reference sequence). This CDR3 spans 15 amino acids. The DNA of the CDR3 is TGTGCCAGCAGTCCCATGGGGGTCGGTCGAGAGACCCAGTACTTC. Translation: CASSPMGVGRETQYF.

This clonotype showed up many times. The genes are TRBV4-3 and TRBJ2-5, with D possibly TRBD1 on 6 matching bases. With 1 base removed from V and 2 bases from J, the gap between germline ends came to 14 bases. The CDR3 has 16 amino acids. Germline CDR1 reads LGHNA; CDR2 reads YSLEER. The CDR3 spells CASSQGILRGQETQYF. DNA of the CDR3: TGCGCCAGCAGCCAAGGTATCCTCAGGGGACAAGAGACCCAGTACTTC.

Only a few counts were recorded for this clonotype. Given a much more abundant clone one base away, this may be a read error. The chain employs TRBV10-3 and TRBJ2-1; D is ambiguous. Between the trimmed V and J ends, which lost 4 bases and 0 bases, there was a span of 13 bases. Germline CDR1 ENHRY, CDR2 SYGVKD. The CDR3 has 16 amino acids. Written as DNA, the CDR3 is TGTGCCATCAGTGGGTCCGCAGAAAGCTCCTACAATGAGCAGTTCTTC. Encoded protein: CAISGSAESSYNEQFF.

There are a few counts of this clonotype. The chain is built from TRBV7-9 and TRBJ2-5; D gene uncertain. V was trimmed by 1 base and J by 11 bases, leaving 14 bases between them. The CDR3 runs 13 residues. Germline V gives CDR1 SEHNR, CDR2 FQNEAQ (reference sequence). This CDR3 is CASSLDATNEQYF. In DNA form, the CDR3 reads TGTGCCAGCAGCTTAGATGCCACCAATGAGCAGTACTTC. Together with reference TRBV7-9 and TRBJ2-5, the CDR3 gives the full variable domain: DTGVSQNPRHKITKRGQNVTFRCDPISEHNRLYWYRQTLGQGPEFLTYFQNEAQLEKSRLLSDRFSAERPKGSFSTLEIQRTEQGDSAMYLCASSLDATNEQYFGPGTRLLVL.

This chain links TRBV20-1 with TRBJ2-5; D may be TRBD2 (5 bases). The CDR3 contains 13 residues. The V end lost 3 bases, the J end lost 4 bases, and 12 bases lay between the germline ends. Germline V gene lookup returns CDR1 DFQATT and CDR2 SNEGSKA (reference sequence). CDR3 sequence reads: CSARPGSRETQYF. The CDR3 DNA sequence: TGCAGTGCTAGGCCTGGGAGCCGAGAGACCCAGTACTTC.

This clonotype showed up just a few times. The chain recombines TRBV7-2 with TRBJ2-1; possibly TRBD2 for D (6 bases). The DNA end lines up better with TRBJ2-7; the J call may be wrong. Looked up from germline, CDR1 is SGHTA and CDR2 is FQGNSA. The CDR3 has 14 amino acids. The CDR3 region is CASSLGGTHNEQYF. The CDR3 DNA sequence: TGTGCCAGCAGCTTAGGCGGGACTCACAATGAGCAGTACTTC.

This clonotype came up many times. The chain's CDR3 is CATGAGGGNSPLHF. In nucleotides, the CDR3 is TGTGCCACCGGGGCTGGCGGGGGAAATTCACCCCTCCACTTT. V and J are TRBV12-3 or TRBV12-4 and TRBJ1-6; weak D call: TRBD1 (5 bases). CDR3 size: 14 residues. V gave up 10 bases and J gave up 7 bases, with 17 bases separating them.

The chain carries TRBV7-9 and TRBJ1-2, with D possibly matching TRBD1 (5 bases). Germline CDR1 SEHNR, CDR2 FQNEAQ (reference sequence). The CDR3 loop spans 14 amino acids. V lost 7 bases, J lost 4 bases, and 16 bases lay in between. DNA of the CDR3: TGTGCCAGCATCCCGGCCGGGGGTCTCTATGGCTACACCTTC. It yields the protein CASIPAGGLYGYTF.

Comment on this clonotype: This may arise from a read error, as a much more abundant clone is one base away. This chain joins TRBV9 and TRBJ2-7; D perhaps matches TRBD2 (5 bases). V shed 1 base and J shed 4 bases, with 12 bases lying between them. The CDR3 runs to 14 residues. Per the germline V gene, CDR1 is SGDLS and CDR2 is YYNGEE. The CDR3 reads CASSVRGSPYEQYF. Written as DNA, the CDR3 is TGTGCCAGCAGCGTACGGGGAAGCCCTTACGAGCAGTACTTC.

The J gene is TRBJ2-6, the V gene TRBV6-1; D unclear. CDR1 and CDR2 (germline): MNHNS, SASEGT. The CDR3 consists of 17 residues. Trimming shortened V by 2 bases and J by 1 base, and 12 bases separated the two germline ends. CDR3 loop: CASSELAWESGANVLTF. Written as DNA, the CDR3 is TGTGCCAGCAGTGAATTGGCTTGGGAATCTGGGGCCAACGTCCTGACTTTC.

This clonotype was seen once. A much larger clone differs by one base, so this may be a read error. The chain joins TRBV2 to TRBJ1-2; 7 nucleotides match TRBD1. The trim removed 6 bases at V and 9 bases at J, leaving 7 bases unmatched. The V gene's germline CDR1 is SNHLY and CDR2 FYNNEI. The CDR3 contains 12 residues. The CDR3 nucleotides read TGTGCCAGCAGAAACAGGGGTTATAGCTACACCTTC. This gives the protein CASRNRGYSYTF.

This clonotype was counted many times. V and J are TRBV7-2 and TRBJ2-7; no reliable D call. The CDR3 length is 13 residues. V lost 3 bases, J lost 0 bases, and 6 bases lay in between. The V gene's germline CDR1 is SGHTA and CDR2 FQGNSA. The CDR3: CASSLYTSYEQYF. Written as DNA, the CDR3 is TGTGCCAGCAGCTTGTACACCTCCTACGAGCAGTACTTC.

In this sample, this clonotype turned up many times. The rearrangement uses TRBV12-3 or TRBV12-4 and TRBJ1-2; 9 bases match TRBD1. J was trimmed by 5 bases and V by 10 bases; bases with no gene match: 8. The CDR3 extends over 13 amino acids. The CDR3 is CAISETGGYGYTF. The CDR3, as DNA: TGTGCCATCTCGGAGACAGGGGGGTATGGCTACACCTTC.

This clonotype was recorded at least ten times. The V call is TRBV6-6, the J call TRBJ2-7; TRBD1 agrees at 8 bases. J gave up 3 bases and V 0 bases, and 4 bases lay outside the gene matches. The CDR3 consists of 15 residues. CDR1 and CDR2 from the germline V gene are MNHNY and SVGAGI (reference sequence). CDR3 residues: CASSYSTGDSYEQYF. The CDR3 DNA is TGTGCCAGCAGTTACTCGACAGGGGATAGCTACGAGCAGTACTTC.

Regarding this clonotype: This may come from a read error, since a much larger clone is one base off. The genes are TRBV14 and TRBJ2-3, with D perhaps matching TRBD2 (5 bases). The CDR3 is 17 residues long. V lost 1 base and J lost 0, with 14 bases in between. The V gene's germline CDR1 is SGHDN and CDR2 FVKESK. This CDR3 is CASSQGLRAVSTDTQYF. The CDR3 nucleotides read TGTGCCAGCAGCCAAGGTCTTCGAGCGGTTAGCACAGATACGCAGTATTTT.